The source of this T cell receptor beta chain is a study of tumor and adjacent non-tumor tissue in lung cancer. About the study: Histology: around twelve adenocarcinoma, a couple of squamous cell carcinoma, 1 small cell lung cancer.

TCRbeta libraries were built with three rounds of nested PCR, modified from ARM-PCR. In TCRdb, the multiplex PCR reads were re-called with MiXCR into one record per CDR3 protein. Among about 200,000 distinct CDR3 sequences listed, about 76% were seen once. The CDR3 is 13 residues long. V shed 5 bases and J shed 0 bases, with 7 bases lying between them. This sample's RNA came from whole unsorted tissue. Study outcomes and limitations: Top 100 clones took a larger repertoire share in normal lung. TCR diversity was significantly greater in tumor than normal lung tissue.

As to this clonotype: The antigen is unknown.

The sample consisted of lung tumor tissue. The V gene is TRBV12-3 or TRBV12-4, the J gene TRBJ1-1; D is undetermined. The TCR sequence derives from a man between 60 and 75 years old with non-small cell lung cancer. The CDR3 region has the DNA TGTGCCAGCAGTAATAAAGTGAACACTGAAGCTTTCTTT. It yields the protein CASSNKVNTEAFF.